This TCR beta chain was observed in a study of OX40 agonist ivuxolimab in advanced cancers. The data were produced by immunoSEQ multiplex PCR, yet TCRdb's version contains in-frame clones alone and is incomplete. Of about 65,000 clones in the sample, about nine tenths were seen once. This clone was detected once. This TCR came from an adult with an advanced solid tumor such as melanoma, head and neck, liver or kidney cancer. The input for sequencing was CD4+ or CD8+ T cells sorted from blood, taken in a trial of the OX40 agonist ivuxolimab.

The CDR3 DNA is TGTGCCAGCAGCCCAGGACGCGTCTCTAACACAGATACGCAGTATTTT. Protein: CASSPGRVSNTDTQYF. The chain joins TRBV11-3 to TRBJ2-3; D is uncertain. Germline CDR1 is SGHNT and CDR2 is YENEEA. The CDR3 is 16 amino acids. Trimming removed 5 bases from V and 2 bases from J, with 17 bases in between.